These T cell receptor beta chains were read from a single sample in a study of blood T cells in healthy people across ages. TCRdb recomputed calls from the 5' RACE reads with MiXCR, one row per CDR3 protein. The profile shows some 1,500,000 distinct CDR3 sequences, 35% to 45% of them singletons. Sequences were obtained from blood. Receptor source: a young woman in good health. Each CDR3 is given with its conserved first and last residue. The D gene is left open where the match is weak. Size is omitted from some rows. Given values are once, few, many or a class for expanded clones.

few	.	TRBV12-3/TRBV12-4	TRBJ2-2	CASSSDRPGELFF	TGTGCCAGCAGCTCAGACAGACCCGGGGAGCTGTTTTTT
few	TRBD2	TRBV30	TRBJ2-7	CAWSVQRGGSYEQYF	TGTGCCTGGAGTGTACAACGGGGGGGCTCCTACGAGCAGTACTTC
.	TRBD1	TRBV5-1	TRBJ1-2	CASSHPRDRMDYGYTF	TGCGCCAGCAGCCACCCTAGGGACAGGATGGACTATGGCTACACCTTC
few	.	TRBV12-3/TRBV12-4	TRBJ2-3	CASSLRIGPDTQYF	TGTGCCAGCAGTTTAAGGATAGGGCCAGATACGCAGTATTTT
.	TRBD2	TRBV6-2/TRBV6-3	TRBJ2-3	CASRSRLAGVGTSTDTQYF	TGTGCCAGCAGATCCAGGCTAGCGGGGGTAGGAACTAGCACAGATACGCAGTATTTT
few	TRBD2	TRBV6-1	TRBJ2-5	CASRLLAVGETQYF	TGTGCCAGCAGACTACTAGCGGTGGGAGAGACCCAGTACTTC
.	.	TRBV6-6	TRBJ2-7	CASSPGHISYEQYF	TGTGCCAGCAGTCCCGGACATATCTCCTACGAGCAGTACTTC
once	.	TRBV4-2	TRBJ2-2	CASSRTRNPTGELFF	TGTGCCAGCAGCCGGACGAGGAACCCTACCGGGGAGCTGTTTTTT
few	TRBD1	TRBV12-3/TRBV12-4	TRBJ1-6	CASSTGTAYNSPLHF	TGTGCCAGCAGTACCGGGACAGCCTATAATTCACCCCTCCACTTT
few	TRBD1	TRBV6-1	TRBJ1-6	CASSLTGNRDSPLHF	TGTGCCAGTTCTTTGACAGGGAACCGGGATTCACCCCTCCACTTT
.	.	TRBV20-1	TRBJ1-1	CSARHSMNTEAFF	TGCAGTGCTAGACACAGCATGAACACTGAAGCTTTCTTT
.	TRBD2	TRBV5-1	TRBJ2-1	CASSLGPSGRASEQFF	TGCGCCAGCAGCTTGGGGCCTAGCGGGAGGGCCTCTGAGCAGTTCTTC
.	.	TRBV20-1	TRBJ2-1	CSAPGPSALRYEQFF	TGCAGTGCTCCTGGGCCTAGCGCACTACGGTATGAGCAGTTCTTC
.	TRBD1	TRBV28	TRBJ2-7	CASSAGQGWNEQYF	TGTGCCAGCAGTGCGGGACAGGGTTGGAACGAGCAGTACTTC
.	.	TRBV7-9	TRBJ2-7	CASSLGLLGRPTTYEQYF	TGTGCCAGCAGCTTAGGCCTCCTCGGGCGCCCGACGACCTACGAGCAGTACTTC
few	.	TRBV9	TRBJ2-7	CASGGSSSYEQYF	TGTGCCAGTGGAGGCTCGAGCTCCTACGAGCAGTACTTC
.	.	TRBV6-2/TRBV6-3	TRBJ1-5	CASSYSDLSNQPQHF	TGTGCCAGCAGTTACTCGGATCTGAGCAATCAGCCCCAGCATTTT
few	.	TRBV10-3	TRBJ2-1	CAIGPGNEQFF	TGTGCCATAGGACCGGGGAATGAGCAGTTCTTC
.	.	TRBV20-1	TRBJ1-1	CSAGGRVGAFF	TGCAGTGCTGGAGGCCGGGTCGGAGCTTTCTTT
few	.	TRBV7-9	TRBJ2-7	CASQGVSSYEQYF	TGTGCCAGCCAGGGAGTCAGCTCCTACGAGCAGTACTTC
.	.	TRBV29-1	TRBJ2-1	CSVGTGPLEQFF	TGCAGCGTTGGAACGGGGCCGCTTGAGCAGTTCTTC
.	.	TRBV10-3	TRBJ2-5	CAISDWVEETQYF	TGTGCCATCAGTGACTGGGTGGAAGAGACCCAGTACTTC
few	TRBD2	TRBV4-3	TRBJ2-1	CASSPSLTGTISYNEQFF	TGCGCCAGCAGCCCTTCCTTAACCGGGACTATCTCATACAATGAGCAGTTCTTC
few	.	TRBV28	TRBJ2-6	CASSYPWGSYSGANVLTF	TGTGCCAGCAGTTATCCGTGGGGGTCATACTCTGGGGCCAACGTCCTGACTTTC
.	.	TRBV6-6	TRBJ2-7	CASSYLATYEQYF	TGTGCCAGCAGTTATTTGGCTACCTACGAGCAGTACTTC
.	.	TRBV7-2	TRBJ1-2	CASSLDHTGLDGYTF	TGTGCCAGCAGCTTAGACCATACAGGGCTGGATGGCTACACCTTC
few	.	TRBV5-1	TRBJ2-3	CASRIRLDTQYF	TGCGCCAGCAGGATCCGCTTAGATACGCAGTATTTT
.	.	TRBV27	TRBJ2-5	CASSLSIGGSHNEQYF	TGTGCCAGCAGTTTATCCATAGGAGGGTCCCACAATGAGCAGTACTTC
many	.	TRBV29-1	TRBJ1-5	CSVAGSLNQPQHF	TGCAGCGTTGCGGGCAGTTTAAATCAGCCCCAGCATTTT
.	TRBD2	TRBV5-1	TRBJ2-7	CASSITSGGLYEQYF	TGCGCCAGCAGCATTACTAGCGGGGGGCTATACGAGCAGTACTTC
.	.	TRBV25-1	TRBJ2-7	CASSARRGNSGYYEQYF	TGTGCCAGCAGCGCCCGGAGGGGAAACAGCGGATACTACGAGCAGTACTTC
few	.	TRBV20-1	TRBJ1-6	CSARDPRGVGDSPLHF	TGCAGTGCTAGAGATCCAAGGGGGGTTGGTGATTCACCCCTCCACTTT
.	TRBD2	TRBV30	TRBJ2-3	CAWSSGASADTQYF	TGTGCCTGGAGTAGCGGGGCAAGCGCAGATACGCAGTATTTT
.	TRBD2	TRBV12-3/TRBV12-4	TRBJ2-3	CAGSPGGISGTDTQYF	TGTGCCGGCAGCCCGGGGGGGATTAGCGGCACAGATACGCAGTATTTT
.	TRBD2	TRBV6-6	TRBJ2-7	CASWDRTSVESYEQYF	TGTGCCAGCTGGGATAGGACTAGCGTGGAGTCCTACGAGCAGTACTTC
few	TRBD1	TRBV6-6	TRBJ1-4	CASTRQGPDEKLFF	TGTGCCAGCACCAGACAGGGGCCGGATGAAAAACTGTTTTTT
.	TRBD2	TRBV3-1	TRBJ2-3	CASSYGGDTDTQYF	TGTGCCAGCAGCTACGGGGGGGACACAGATACGCAGTATTTT
.	.	TRBV2	TRBJ2-3	CAGAAGYRSDTQYF	TGTGCCGGCGCGGCGGGGTATCGTTCAGATACGCAGTATTTT
once	.	TRBV7-6	TRBJ2-7	CASSSLGGNEQYF	TGTGCCAGCAGCTCCCTGGGCGGAAACGAGCAGTACTTC